This passage covers 28 T cell receptor beta chains from one sample sequenced in a study of tumor-infiltrating lymphocytes in primary liver carcinoma. TCR beta cDNA came from about 500 ng total RNA, primed with a constant-region primer. Construction of TCR beta libraries relied on three successive nested multiplex PCR rounds employing slightly modified ARM-PCR. The study ran its first two PCR rounds for around 10 cycles each, using TRBV1-TRBV30 forward primers and a C-beta reverse primer. TCRdb passed the multiplex PCR reads through MiXCR, listing each CDR3 protein once. In the table there are roughly 32,000 distinct CDR3 sequences, roughly 78% of which are singletons. Extraction of RNA together with DNA used about 20-34 mg of unsorted bulk tissue. Source material: liver tumor tissue from sampling region 3. Indicated subset: tumor region T3, left-lateral pole. These receptors all stem from a woman in her thirties with primary liver carcinoma and hepatitis B virus infection.

This clonotype has a count of ten or more. One base away lies a much larger clone, so this may be a sequencing read error. The rearrangement uses TRBV6-1 and TRBJ2-3, with TRBD2 matching 11 bases. Losses at the gene ends were 8 bases for V and 2 bases for J; bases not matched to a gene: 9. CDR3 size: 16 residues. In germline, CDR1 is MNHNS, CDR2 SASEGT. The DNA for the CDR3 is TGTGCCAGCGCCCCGGGACTAGCGGATTTCACAGATACGCAGTATTTT. Protein sequence: CASAPGLADFTDTQYF.

This clonotype was recorded a few times. V is TRBV28 and J is TRBJ1-1; D is ambiguous. The CDR3 runs to 13 residues. V was pared by 6 bases and J by 2 bases, with 10 bases between. Germline CDR1 and CDR2: MDHEN and SYDVKM. The CDR3 here is CASRLYHNTEAFF. The CDR3 coding sequence is TGTGCCAGCAGGCTTTACCATAACACTGAAGCTTTCTTT.

Comments on this clonotype: The final CDR3 position lacks the conserved phenylalanine or tryptophan, pointing to a likely read error. The chain joins TRBV4-1 to TRBJ1-1, with unresolved D. Germline-derived CDR1 and CDR2 are MGHRA and YSYEKL. CDR3 length: 15 amino acids. Here the CDR3 reads CARSQEHSGRTEAFI. CDR3 coding DNA: TGCGCCAGAAGCCAAGAACATAGCGGGAGGACTGAAGCTTTCATT.

Remarks on this clonotype: Germline and junction disagree at one end, which may indicate a read error. V usage is TRBV4-1 and J usage is TRBJ2-7; 8 bases fit TRBD1. The CDR3 runs to 15 residues. Per the germline V gene, CDR1 is MGHRA and CDR2 is YSYEKL. This chain's CDR3 is CASSQGGRGLDEQYF. The CDR3 DNA is TGCGCCAGTAGCCAAGGTGGCAGGGGGCTCGACGAGCAGTACTTC.

For this clonotype: One junction end does not reproduce the germline sequence, and a read error may be involved. The genes are TRBV14 and TRBJ1-2; D is possibly TRBD1 (5 bases). Germline loops: CDR1 SGHDN, CDR2 FVKESK. The CDR3 extends over 15 amino acids. The CDR3 DNA sequence: TGTGCCAGCAGCCAAGATATAGGAGGGGCCTATGGCTGCACTTTC. It codes for CASSQDIGGAYGCTF.

With respect to this clonotype: One base away lies a much larger clone, so this may be a sequencing read error. This rearrangement joins TRBV29-1 to TRBJ2-7, with D possibly being TRBD2 (5 bases). Trimming stripped 6 bases from V and 3 bases from J, with 15 bases between. The CDR3 has 13 residues. Per germline, CDR1 SQVTM and CDR2 ANQGSEA. The chain's CDR3 is CSVTGKEFYEQYF. The CDR3 DNA reads as TGCAGCGTAACGGGAAAAGAATTCTACGAGCAGTACTTC.

In the case of this clonotype: The CDR3 does not end in the conserved phenylalanine or tryptophan, so this is likely a read error. The rearrangement links TRBV5-1 to TRBJ2-7; the match to TRBD1 covers 11 bases. J gave up 4 bases and V 4 bases, and 1 base lay outside the gene matches. The CDR3 loop spans 13 amino acids. Germline loops: CDR1 SGHRS, CDR2 YFSETQ. This chain's CDR3 is CASSRDRGYEQYL. The CDR3 region has the DNA TGCGCCAGCAGCCGGGACAGGGGGTACGAGCAGTACTTA.

V and J are TRBV11-2 and TRBJ2-4; D unclear. Germline lookup yields CDR1 SGHAT and CDR2 FQNNGV. This CDR3 is built from 15 residues. Trimming pared 7 bases from V and 2 bases from J, leaving 15 bases between. CDR3 sequence reads: CASTTSTVSKNIQYF. CDR3 nucleotides: TGTGCCAGCACCACTTCGACGGTTTCCAAAAACATTCAGTACTTC.

V is TRBV11-2 and J is TRBJ2-5, with D maybe TRBD1 (6 bases). CDR3 length: 14 residues. V lost 3 bases to trimming and J lost 14 bases, with 22 bases between them. CDR1 and CDR2 (germline): SGHAT, FQNNGV. Here the CDR3 reads CASSLRGNQETLYF. As DNA, the CDR3 is TGTGCCAGCAGCTTGAGGGGGAATCAAGAGACCCTATACTTC.

Remarks on this clonotype: A read error may produce the germline difference seen at one junction end. The V call is TRBV11-2, the J call TRBJ1-6; D remains unclear. Germline values: CDR1 SGHAT, CDR2 FQNNGV. This CDR3 contains 16 residues. For the CDR3, the DNA is TGTACCAGCAGCTTTGGTCGGAATCACTATAATTCACCCATCCACTTT. Translated, it gives CTSSFGRNHYNSPIHF. The full variable domain, in which reference TRBV11-2 and TRBJ1-6 provide the parts outside the CDR3, is EAGVAQSPRYKIIEKRQSVAFWCNPISGHATLYWYQQILGQGPKLLIQFQNNGVVDDSQLPKDRFSAERLKGVDSTLKIQPAKLEDSAVYLCTSSFGRNHYNSPIHFGNGTRLTVT.

This rearrangement joins TRBV13 to TRBJ1-3; a possible D gene is TRBD1 (6 bases). Trimming took off 10 bases at V and 0 bases at J, with 19 bases between the two ends. Germline loops: CDR1 PRHDT, CDR2 FYEKMQ (reference sequence). The CDR3 runs to 16 residues. CDR3 DNA sequence: TGTGCCAACAGGTTTAGGGGGGCGACCTCTGGAAACACCATATATTTT. Amino acids: CANRFRGATSGNTIYF.

This clonotype has ten or more counts. The CDR3 here is CASSLRGPGPYNEQFF. The CDR3 bases are TGTGCCAGCAGCCTCAGGGGCCCGGGGCCCTACAATGAGCAGTTCTTC. The J gene is TRBJ2-1, the V gene TRBV11-3, with D maybe TRBD1 (6 bases). The CDR3 consists of 16 residues. The germline V gene has CDR1 SGHNT and CDR2 YENEEA. V shed 5 bases and J shed 2 bases, with 16 bases lying between them.

Concerning this clonotype itself: At one of its ends the junction is not consistent with the germline gene, which may arise from a read error. The chain employs TRBV11-2 and TRBJ1-1; a possible D gene is TRBD1 (6 bases). This CDR3 spans 14 amino acids. The V gene's germline CDR1 is SGHAT and CDR2 FQNNGV. CDR3 sequence: CASRYIGGRAEALF. The CDR3 nucleotides are TGTGCAAGCAGATATATAGGGGGGAGGGCTGAAGCTCTCTTT.

The rearrangement uses TRBV29-1 and TRBJ2-5; D might be TRBD2 (5 bases). This CDR3 comprises 15 residues. Trimming pared 2 bases from V and 7 bases from J, leaving 20 bases between. CDR1 is SQVTM and CDR2 is ANQGSEA in the germline V gene. For the CDR3, the DNA is TGCAGCGTTGAAACCGGGAAGGGAGTGAGGGCGACCCAGTACTTC. This gives the protein CSVETGKGVRATQYF.

This clonotype showed up just once. The conserved phenylalanine or tryptophan normally closing the CDR3 is absent here, so this likely arose from a read error. Because the CDR3's place on the DNA is in doubt, the DNA is left out and the CDR3 is given as listed by TCRdb. V is TRBV7-3 and J is TRBJ2-7; the D call TRBD1 from the table was never checked on the DNA. CDR1 and CDR2 (germline): SGHTA, FQGTGA. The CDR3 contains 12 residues when both ends are counted. CDR3 amino acids: CASNLRRNGGGL.

The sample holds many counts of this clonotype. The chain has TRBV28 and TRBJ2-1; possible D gene TRBD2, 6 bases. The CDR3 length is 14 residues. CDR1 is MDHEN and CDR2 is SYDVKM in the germline V gene. V gave up 8 bases and J gave up 6 bases, with 17 bases separating them. The CDR3 DNA is TGTGCCAGCCTTCGGTATGGAGGGCCCAATGAGCAGTTCTTC. Protein sequence: CASLRYGGPNEQFF.

The CDR3 DNA is TGTGCCAGCAGCTTGTCTGGGAGCGCCGGGGAGCTGTTTTTT. This gives the protein CASSLSGSAGELFF. The J gene is TRBJ2-2, the V gene TRBV5-6; tentative D call: TRBD2 (5 bases). Germline CDR1 reads SGHDT; CDR2 reads YYEEEE. V gave up 1 base and J gave up 6 bases, with 10 bases separating them. CDR3 size: 14 residues.

In regard to this clonotype: One end of the junction is discordant with germline, which a read error may explain. J is TRBJ2-3 and V is TRBV4-1; tentative D call: TRBD2 (6 bases). This CDR3 is built from 17 residues. Germline CDR1 MGHRA, CDR2 YSYEKL. In DNA form, the CDR3 reads TGCACCAGCAGCCAAGTTTGGGACGGGGGATTCACAGATACGCAGTATTTT. Residues: CTSSQVWDGGFTDTQYF.

With regard to this clonotype: Being one base from a much bigger clone, this may be a read error. V and J are TRBV6-1 and TRBJ2-1; TRBD2 might be the D (5 bases). The CDR3 contains 16 residues. Germline V gene data show CDR1 as MNHNS and CDR2 as SASEGT. CDR3 protein: CASSGRTFRSNNEQFF. The CDR3, as DNA: TGTGCCAGCAGTGGAAGGACTTTTCGCTCCAACAATGAGCAGTTCTTT.

This clonotype was detected only a few times. One end of the junction fails to match germline, which may point to a read error. The chain links TRBV4-3 to TRBJ2-2, with TRBD2 matching 11 bases. CDR1 is LGHNA and CDR2 is YSLEER in the germline V gene. The CDR3 covers 19 residues. The CDR3 loop reads CASSVLAGGPRSNAGELFF. The CDR3 DNA is TGCGCCAGCAGCGTATTAGCGGGAGGGCCCCGTTCGAACGCCGGGGAACTGTTTTTT.

To note about this clonotype: The CDR3 does not end in the conserved phenylalanine or tryptophan, so this is likely a read error. The chain employs TRBV29-1 and TRBJ2-4, with 12 bases lining up with TRBD2. Germline V gives CDR1 SQVTM, CDR2 ANQGSEA. The CDR3 contains 15 residues. The V segment lost 3 bases and the J segment 9 bases; nucleotides outside the gene matches: 9. The DNA of the CDR3 is TGCAGCGTTGACAGACTAGCGGGAGAAGTGAGCATTCAGTACCTC. Encoded protein: CSVDRLAGEVSIQYL.

Of note for this clonotype: The junction differs from germline at one of its ends, possibly a read error. The chain carries TRBV5-6 and TRBJ2-3; D is uncertain. Germline values: CDR1 SGHDT, CDR2 YYEEEE. The CDR3 runs to 12 residues. CDR3 nucleotide sequence: TGTGCCAGCAGCTTGAGGGCAGACATGCAGTGTTTT. Its protein is CASSLRADMQCF.

In regard to this clonotype: This may come from a read error, since a much larger clone is one base off. The V call is TRBV29-1, the J call TRBJ2-3, with D perhaps assigned TRBD1 or TRBD2 (5 bases each). Germline V gene sequence: CDR1 SQVTM, CDR2 ANQGSEA. There are 15 residues in the CDR3. The chain's CDR3 is CSVEARDRGKDAQYF. Here the CDR3 DNA reads TGCAGCGTTGAAGCTAGGGACCGGGGTAAAGATGCGCAGTATTTT.

Worth noting for this clonotype: At one end the junction does not follow the germline gene, possibly because of a read error. This chain uses TRBV7-8 with TRBJ2-3; TRBD2 is a possible D gene (5 bases). There are 13 residues in the CDR3. Germline V gene sequence: CDR1 SGHVS, CDR2 FQNEAQ. As DNA, the CDR3 is TGTGCCAACAGCTTAGGTGGACTGAGTACGCAGTATTTT. Amino acids: CANSLGGLSTQYF.

As regards this clonotype: One end of the junction fails to match germline, which may point to a read error. V usage is TRBV10-3 and J usage is TRBJ2-3; 8 nucleotides match TRBD1. Per the germline V gene, CDR1 is ENHRY and CDR2 is SYGVKD. CDR3 length equals 17 residues. CDR3 region: CAISETDRGSWTNTPYF. CDR3 bases: TGTGCCATCAGTGAGACAGACAGGGGTTCTTGGACAAATACGCCGTATTTT.

By proportion, this clonotype is medium-sized. This chain uses TRBV6-2 or TRBV6-3 with TRBJ1-5; the match to TRBD1 covers 7 bases. The junction had 13 bases not matched to a gene; V was cut back by 2 bases and J by 3 bases. CDR3 length: 18 residues. From germline, CDR1 is MNHEY and CDR2 SVGEGT. As DNA, the CDR3 is TGTGCCAGCAGTTACGGTGGACAGGCCAATTCTTTCAATCAGCCCCAGCATTTT. It codes for CASSYGGQANSFNQPQHF.

Remarks on this clonotype: A read error may explain this, as a much larger clone is one base away. This chain uses TRBV2 with TRBJ2-3; 8 nucleotides line up with TRBD2. CDR3 size: 15 residues. Germline values: CDR1 SNHLY, CDR2 FYNNEI. V shed 4 bases and J 3 bases; nucleotides not matched to a gene: 6. DNA of the CDR3: TGTGCCAGCAGTGGGGGGACTAGGTCGACAGATACGCAGTATTTT. It yields the protein CASSGGTRSTDTQYF.

In the case of this clonotype: Because it lacks the conserved phenylalanine or tryptophan at the end, this CDR3 is likely a read error. The chain recombines TRBV29-1 with TRBJ2-1; TRBD2 agrees at 11 bases. This CDR3 spans 16 amino acids. Looked up from germline, CDR1 is SQVTM and CDR2 is ANQGSEA. DNA of the CDR3: TGCAGCGTTGGCCTAGCGGGAGGAATGACGGGAAATGATCAGTTCTCC. It is translated as CSVGLAGGMTGNDQFS.